Reported below is one TCR beta chain. What it recognizes is unknown. The data stem from a study of cytomegalovirus exposure and HLA in healthy donors. Study outcomes and limitations: A further, later analysis showed that HLA-associated TCR beta chains (compared with equally common others) were more clonally expanded. In a later analysis, V- and J-gene trimming of beta chains associated with a DCLRE1C missense variant, replicated independently.

From germline, CDR1 is SGHRS and CDR2 YFSETQ. V shed 2 bases and J shed 5 bases, with 10 bases lying between them. The CDR3 runs to 13 residues. The PCR was carried out with 60 Vbeta primers and 13 Jbeta primers. Assay: immunoSEQ multiplex PCR; the TCRdb copy retains only in-frame clones and omits some. This table has 100,000 to 120,000 clones, less than 85% appearing once. This cohort consisted of healthy bone marrow donors. The sample consisted of PBMCs. The gene calls are TRBV5-1 and TRBJ1-1; no definite D call. The sequence was collected from a man aged 30 to 45 in good health and CMV-seropositive. Here the CDR3 reads CASSFSAGTEAFF. The DNA for the CDR3 is TGCGCCAGCAGCTTCTCAGCAGGAACTGAAGCTTTCTTT.